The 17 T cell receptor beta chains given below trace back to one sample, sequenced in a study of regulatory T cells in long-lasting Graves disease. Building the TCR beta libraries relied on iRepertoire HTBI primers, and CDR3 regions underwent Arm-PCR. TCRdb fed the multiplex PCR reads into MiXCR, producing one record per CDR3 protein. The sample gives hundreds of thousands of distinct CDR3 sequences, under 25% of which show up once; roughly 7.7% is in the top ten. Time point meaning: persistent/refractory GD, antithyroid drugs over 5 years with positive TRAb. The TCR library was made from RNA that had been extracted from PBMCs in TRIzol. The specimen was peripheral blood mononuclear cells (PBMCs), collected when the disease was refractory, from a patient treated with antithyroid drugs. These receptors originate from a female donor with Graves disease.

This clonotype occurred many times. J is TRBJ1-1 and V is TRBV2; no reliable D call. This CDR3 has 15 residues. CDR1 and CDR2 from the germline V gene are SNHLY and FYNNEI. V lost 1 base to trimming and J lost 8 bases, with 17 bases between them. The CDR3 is CASSEGPQARMEAFF. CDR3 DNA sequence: TGTGCCAGCAGTGAAGGTCCCCAGGCGAGGATGGAAGCTTTCTTT.

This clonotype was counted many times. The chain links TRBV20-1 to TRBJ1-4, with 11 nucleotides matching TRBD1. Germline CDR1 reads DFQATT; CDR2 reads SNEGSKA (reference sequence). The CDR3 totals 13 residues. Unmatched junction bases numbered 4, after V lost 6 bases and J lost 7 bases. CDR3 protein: CSARGQGVEKLFF. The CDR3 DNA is TGCAGTGCCAGGGGACAGGGGGTTGAAAAACTGTTTTTT.

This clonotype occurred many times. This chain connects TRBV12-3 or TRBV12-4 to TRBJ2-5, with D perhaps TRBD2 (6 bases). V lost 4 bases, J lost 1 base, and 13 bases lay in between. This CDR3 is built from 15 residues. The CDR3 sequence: CASSSSRGIQETQYF. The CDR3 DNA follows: TGTGCCAGCAGTTCCTCCCGGGGGATCCAAGAGACCCAGTACTTC.

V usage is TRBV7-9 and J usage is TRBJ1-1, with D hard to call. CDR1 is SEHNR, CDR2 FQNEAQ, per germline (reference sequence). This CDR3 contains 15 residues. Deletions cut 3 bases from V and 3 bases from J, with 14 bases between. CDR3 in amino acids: CASSFLGFLDTEAFF. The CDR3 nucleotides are TGTGCCAGCAGCTTCCTTGGTTTCCTGGACACTGAAGCTTTCTTT.

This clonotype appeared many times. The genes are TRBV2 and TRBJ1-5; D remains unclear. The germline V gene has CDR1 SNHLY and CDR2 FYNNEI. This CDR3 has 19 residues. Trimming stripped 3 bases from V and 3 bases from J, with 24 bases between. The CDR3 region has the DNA TGTGCCAGCAGTGATAAGCTTCTGTGGGAGACACTTCACAATCAGCCCCAGCATTTT. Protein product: CASSDKLLWETLHNQPQHF.

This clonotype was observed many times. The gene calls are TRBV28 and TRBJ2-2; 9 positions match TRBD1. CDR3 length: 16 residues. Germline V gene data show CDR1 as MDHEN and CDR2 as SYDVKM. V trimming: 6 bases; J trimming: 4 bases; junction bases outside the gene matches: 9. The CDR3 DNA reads TGTGCCAGCAGCACTCCGGGACAGGGTCCCACCGGGGAGCTGTTTTTT. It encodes CASSTPGQGPTGELFF.

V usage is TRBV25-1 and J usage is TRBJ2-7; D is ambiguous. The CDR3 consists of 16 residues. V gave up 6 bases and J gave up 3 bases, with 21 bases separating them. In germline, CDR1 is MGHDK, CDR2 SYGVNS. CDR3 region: CASSEAGALRSYEQYF. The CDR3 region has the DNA TGTGCCAGCAGCGAAGCTGGAGCCTTGAGGAGCTACGAGCAGTACTTC.

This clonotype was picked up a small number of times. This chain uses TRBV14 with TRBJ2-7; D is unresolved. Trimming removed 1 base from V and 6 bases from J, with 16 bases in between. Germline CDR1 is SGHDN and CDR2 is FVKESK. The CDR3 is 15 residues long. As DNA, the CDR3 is TGTGCCAGCAGCCAAGCGGTCGGTTGGTCCGCCGAGCAGTACTTC. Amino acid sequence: CASSQAVGWSAEQYF.

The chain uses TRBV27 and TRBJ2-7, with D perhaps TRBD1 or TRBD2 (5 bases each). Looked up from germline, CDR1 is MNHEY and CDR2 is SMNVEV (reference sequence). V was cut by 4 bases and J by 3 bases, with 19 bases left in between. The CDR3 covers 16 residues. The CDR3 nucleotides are TGTGCCAGCAGTTCCCTCGGGACGGCAGCAATCTACGAGCAGTACTTC. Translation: CASSSLGTAAIYEQYF.

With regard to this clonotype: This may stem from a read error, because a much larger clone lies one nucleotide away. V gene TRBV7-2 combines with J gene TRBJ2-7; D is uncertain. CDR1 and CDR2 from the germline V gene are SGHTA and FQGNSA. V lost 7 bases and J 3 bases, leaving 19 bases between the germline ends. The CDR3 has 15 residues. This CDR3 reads CASNFAGAIGYEQYF. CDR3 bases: TGTGCCAGCAACTTTGCAGGCGCTATCGGCTACGAGCAGTACTTC.

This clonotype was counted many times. The CDR3 nucleotides read TGTGCTAGTGGTTTGGGGGCTGTCTACGAGCAGTACTTC. Translating it yields CASGLGAVYEQYF. V gene TRBV12-5 combines with J gene TRBJ2-7; D gene uncertain. Germline loops: CDR1 LGHNT, CDR2 FRNRAP. Trimming cost V 1 base and J 3 bases, with 7 bases left between them. CDR3 length: 13 residues.

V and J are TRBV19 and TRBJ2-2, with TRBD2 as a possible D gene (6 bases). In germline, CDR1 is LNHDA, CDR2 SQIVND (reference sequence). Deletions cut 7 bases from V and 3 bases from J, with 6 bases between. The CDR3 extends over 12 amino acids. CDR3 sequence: CASTSDTGELFF. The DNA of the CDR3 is TGTGCCAGTACTAGCGACACCGGGGAGCTGTTTTTT.

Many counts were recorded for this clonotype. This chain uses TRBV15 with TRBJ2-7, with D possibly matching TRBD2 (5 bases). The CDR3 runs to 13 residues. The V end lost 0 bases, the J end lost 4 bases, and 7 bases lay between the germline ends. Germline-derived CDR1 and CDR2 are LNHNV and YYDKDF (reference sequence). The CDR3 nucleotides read TGTGCCACCAGCAGAGATGGCGGGTACGAGCAGTACTTC. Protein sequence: CATSRDGGYEQYF.

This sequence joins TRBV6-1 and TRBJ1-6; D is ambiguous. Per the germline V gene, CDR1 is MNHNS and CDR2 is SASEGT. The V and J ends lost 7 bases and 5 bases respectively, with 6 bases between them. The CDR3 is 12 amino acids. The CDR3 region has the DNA TGTGCCAGCACGGTTGATAATTCACCCCTCCACTTT. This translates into CASTVDNSPLHF.

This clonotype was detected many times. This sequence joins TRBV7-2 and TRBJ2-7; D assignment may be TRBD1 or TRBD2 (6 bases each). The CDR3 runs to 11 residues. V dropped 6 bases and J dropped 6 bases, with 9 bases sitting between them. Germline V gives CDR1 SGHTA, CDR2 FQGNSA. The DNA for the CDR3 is TGTGCCAGCAGGGGGGGCGGCGAGCAGTACTTC. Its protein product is CASRGGGEQYF.

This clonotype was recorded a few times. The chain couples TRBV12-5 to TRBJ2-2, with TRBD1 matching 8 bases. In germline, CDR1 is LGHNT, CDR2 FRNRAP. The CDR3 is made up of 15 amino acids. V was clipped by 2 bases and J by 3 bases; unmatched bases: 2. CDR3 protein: CASGLTRGHTGELFF. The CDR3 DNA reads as TGTGCTAGTGGTTTGACCAGGGGGCACACCGGGGAGCTGTTTTTT.

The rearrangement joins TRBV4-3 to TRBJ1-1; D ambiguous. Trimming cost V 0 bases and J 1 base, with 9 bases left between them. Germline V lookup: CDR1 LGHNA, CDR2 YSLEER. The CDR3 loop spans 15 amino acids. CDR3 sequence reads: CASSQDYGQNTEAFF. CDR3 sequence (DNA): TGCGCCAGCAGCCAAGATTACGGCCAGAACACTGAAGCTTTCTTT.